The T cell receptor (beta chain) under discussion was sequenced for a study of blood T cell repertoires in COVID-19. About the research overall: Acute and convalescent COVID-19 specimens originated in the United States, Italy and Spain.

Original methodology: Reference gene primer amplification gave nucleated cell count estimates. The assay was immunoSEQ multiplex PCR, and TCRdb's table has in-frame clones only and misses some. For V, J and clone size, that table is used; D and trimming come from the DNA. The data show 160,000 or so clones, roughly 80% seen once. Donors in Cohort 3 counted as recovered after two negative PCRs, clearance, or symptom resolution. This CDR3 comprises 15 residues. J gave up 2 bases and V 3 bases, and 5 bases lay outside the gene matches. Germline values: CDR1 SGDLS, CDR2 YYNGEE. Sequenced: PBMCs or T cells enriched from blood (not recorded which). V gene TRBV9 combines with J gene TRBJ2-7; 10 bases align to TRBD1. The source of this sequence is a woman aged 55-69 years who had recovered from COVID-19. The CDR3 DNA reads TGTGCCAGCAGCGCGGGACAGGGGAGCCCCTACGAGCAGTACTTC. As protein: CASSAGQGSPYEQYF.